The present T cell receptor beta chain was sequenced within a study of T cell responses to AZD1222 COVID-19 vaccine. Study-level findings and limits: Clonal diversity was possibly underestimated, and white British individuals and females predominated among donors. Just a handful of people given AZD1222 tested seropositive at baseline.

The germline V gene encodes CDR1 SGHTA and CDR2 FQGNSA. The CDR3 covers 16 residues. The trim removed 4 bases at V and 10 bases at J, leaving 10 bases unmatched. As for this clone: The antigen is unknown.

TCRdb's table, derived via immunoSEQ multiplex PCR, lists solely in-frame clones and lacks some. The sample carries 200,000 to 250,000 clones, about 95% recorded once. This TCR derives from an adult who received the MenACWY meningococcal vaccine as a control. Sequences were derived from peripheral blood, sampled 28 days after the second dose of the MenACWY control vaccine. The V call is TRBV7-2, the J call TRBJ2-1, with 13 bases fitting TRBD2. The CDR3: CASSSLTSGGPKEQFF. In nucleotides, the CDR3 is TGTGCCAGCAGCTCCTTGACTAGCGGGGGGCCAAAGGAGCAGTTCTTC.